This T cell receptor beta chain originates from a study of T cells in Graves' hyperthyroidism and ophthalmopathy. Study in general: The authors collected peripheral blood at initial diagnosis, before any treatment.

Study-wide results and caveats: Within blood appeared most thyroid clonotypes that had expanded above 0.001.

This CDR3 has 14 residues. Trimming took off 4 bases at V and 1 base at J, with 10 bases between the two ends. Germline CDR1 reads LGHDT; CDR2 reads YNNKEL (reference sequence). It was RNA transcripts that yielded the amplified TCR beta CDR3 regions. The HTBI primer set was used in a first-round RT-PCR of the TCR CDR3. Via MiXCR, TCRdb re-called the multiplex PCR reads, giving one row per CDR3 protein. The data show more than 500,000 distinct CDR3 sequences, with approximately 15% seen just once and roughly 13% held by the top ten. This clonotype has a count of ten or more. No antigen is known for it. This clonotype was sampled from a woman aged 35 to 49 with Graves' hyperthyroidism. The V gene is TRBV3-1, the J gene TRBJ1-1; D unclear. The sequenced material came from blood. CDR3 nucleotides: TGTGCCAGCAGCCCCTGGACGGGGAACACTGAAGCTTTCTTT. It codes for CASSPWTGNTEAFF.